This T cell receptor (beta chain) is drawn from a study of blood T cell repertoires in COVID-19. Study in general: PBMCs, B-cell-depleted T cells, or T cells were the source of the cDNA or gDNA that made up the material.

This table comes from immunoSEQ multiplex PCR, and its TCRdb copy is limited to in-frame clones, with some not included. The data hold 300,000 to 350,000 clones, with over 70% observed a single time. The age range of participants was 18 to 89 years, with residence in 20 to 25 US areas. In germline, CDR1 is SGHDT, CDR2 YYEEEE. The CDR3 contains 18 residues. V was pared by 5 bases and J by 2 bases, with 11 bases of the junction left unmatched. This clone was detected once. V and J are TRBV5-6 and TRBJ2-1; TRBD2 matches 12 bases. This TCR came from a man in his thirties or forties who had recovered from COVID-19. The sequencing sample was made of PBMCs or T cells enriched from blood (not recorded which). The CDR3 DNA sequence: TGTGCCAGCAGTTTCCTAGCGGGGGGGCATGTCCCCTACAATGAGCAGTTCTTC. Protein sequence: CASSFLAGGHVPYNEQFF.